This T cell receptor (beta chain) is from a study of blood T cells in healthy people across ages. Comment on this clonotype: No antigen is known for it.

V was cut by 6 bases and J by 5 bases, with 10 bases left in between. The CDR3 consists of 12 residues. The germline V gene has CDR1 DFQATT and CDR2 SNEGSKA (reference sequence). Whole-study findings and limits: Samples with more naive T cells showed higher observed beta diversity.

A second roughly 6 to 12 cycle PCR used barcoded and J-beta primers. Every molecule of cDNA carried a tag from a template-switch adaptor with 12 random nucleotides. Each single sample gave us at least 2.5 million CDR3-containing paired-end reads. MiXCR, run by TCRdb on the 5' RACE reads, gives a single entry per CDR3 protein. The sample contains under 800,000 distinct CDR3 sequences, 35% to 45% of which appear only once. The rearrangement links TRBV20-1 to TRBJ1-4; D is perhaps TRBD1 (5 bases). Sample: blood. This TCR was recovered from a woman in her fifties or sixties in good health. CDR3 DNA sequence: TGCAGTGCGGGACGGATGAATGAAAAACTGTTTTTT. Its translation: CSAGRMNEKLFF.